Following are 18 T cell receptor beta chains from one sample sequenced in a study of CD8+ T cells in alopecia areata. The treatment was: oral pan-JAK inhibitor, 5-10 mg twice daily. After isolation, RNA underwent reverse transcription to generate cDNA as the sequencing template. TCRdb keeps only in-frame clones here, not all; method: immunoSEQ multiplex PCR. There are 90,000 to 120,000 clones in the sample; 80% to 85% occur only once, and over 20% lies in the top ten. The sequenced sample was CD8+ T cells sorted from blood, obtained at week 24, from a patient treated with tofacitinib. The receptors originated from a human donor with alopecia areata.

The V gene is TRBV7-9, the J gene TRBJ2-5; D gene unclear. V gave up 5 bases and J gave up 4 bases, with 17 bases separating them. The CDR3 has 15 amino acids. Germline V lookup: CDR1 SEHNR, CDR2 FQNEAQ (reference sequence). This CDR3 reads CASSTRSSRIETQYF. CDR3 sequence (DNA): TGTGCCAGCAGCACGCGGTCCTCTAGGATAGAGACCCAGTACTTC.

The chain is built from TRBV10-2 and TRBJ2-5; D possibly corresponds to TRBD2 (5 bases). CDR1 is WSHSY and CDR2 is SAAADI in the germline V gene. The CDR3 has 13 residues. Trimming left V 2 bases short and J 3 bases short, with 7 bases between. CDR3 region: CASSELGEETQYF. In nucleotides, the CDR3 is TGCGCCAGCAGTGAGCTGGGAGAAGAGACCCAGTACTTC.

The rearrangement links TRBV5-5 to TRBJ2-6; possible D gene TRBD1, 5 bases. This CDR3 has 17 amino acids. From germline, CDR1 is SGHKS and CDR2 YYEKEE (reference sequence). With 7 bases removed from V and 5 bases from J, the gap between germline ends came to 22 bases. The CDR3 sequence is CASGAFLAQSRANVLTF. For the CDR3, the DNA is TGTGCCAGCGGGGCATTTCTCGCACAAAGTCGGGCCAACGTCCTGACTTTC.

This chain uses TRBV4-1 with TRBJ1-2, with D tentatively TRBD1 (6 bases). With 0 bases removed from V and 2 bases from J, the gap between germline ends came to 10 bases. The CDR3 totals 15 residues. Germline V gene data show CDR1 as MGHRA and CDR2 as YSYEKL. CDR3 loop: CASSQEPGENYGYTF. Here the CDR3 DNA reads TGCGCCAGCAGCCAAGAGCCAGGGGAGAACTATGGCTACACCTTC.

This clone appeared once. Other nucleotide sequences in the sample specify the same CDR3. V usage is TRBV6-5 and J usage is TRBJ1-1; the D gene is possibly TRBD1 (5 bases). Trimming took off 5 bases at V and 4 bases at J, with 14 bases between the two ends. The germline V gene has CDR1 MNHEY and CDR2 SVGAGI. The CDR3 runs 14 residues. Here the CDR3 reads CASSPGLQGTEAFF. The DNA for the CDR3 is TGTGCCAGCAGTCCGGGACTGCAGGGCACTGAAGCTTTCTTT.

The chain couples TRBV4-1 to TRBJ2-7; 7 bases agree with TRBD2. The CDR3 contains 13 residues. Germline CDR1 reads MGHRA; CDR2 reads YSYEKL. V shed 3 bases, J shed 6 bases, and the junction held 5 bases outside the gene matches. The CDR3 here is CASSQSPSGEQYF. The CDR3 DNA follows: TGCGCCAGCAGCCAGTCCCCTAGCGGCGAGCAGTACTTC.

This CDR3 reads CASSPRTGISNQPQHF. The DNA for the CDR3 is TGTGCCAGCAGTCCCCGGACAGGGATTAGCAATCAGCCCCAGCATTTT. The chain uses TRBV27 and TRBJ1-5, with 8 bases aligning to TRBD1. The germline V gene encodes CDR1 MNHEY and CDR2 SMNVEV (reference sequence). The J segment lost 0 bases and the V segment lost 5 bases, leaving 6 bases of the junction unmatched. This CDR3 region has 16 residues.

The chain combines TRBV28 with TRBJ2-1; 8 nucleotides align to TRBD2. The CDR3 runs 16 residues. The J segment lost 4 bases and the V segment lost 3 bases, leaving 8 bases of the junction unmatched. The germline CDR1 and CDR2 sequences are MDHEN and SYDVKM. This CDR3 reads CASSFLGGGQYNEQFF. DNA for the CDR3: TGTGCCAGCAGTTTCCTGGGCGGGGGGCAATACAATGAGCAGTTCTTC.

The rearrangement uses TRBV4-3 and TRBJ2-1, with TRBD2 identical over 10 bases. V was pared by 2 bases and J by 7 bases, with 11 bases of the junction left unmatched. CDR3 size: 17 residues. Germline lookup yields CDR1 LGHNA and CDR2 YSLEER. DNA for the CDR3: TGCGCCAGCAGCCAAAACCAGCGGGGGGGCCTTTTGAATGAGCAGTTCTTC. This translates into CASSQNQRGGLLNEQFF.

This clone has a single count. The chain couples TRBV6-5 to TRBJ2-7; 10 nucleotides line up with TRBD1. The germline gives CDR1 MNHEY, CDR2 SVGAGI. V shed 2 bases, J shed 1 base, and the junction held 5 bases outside the gene matches. There are 16 residues in the CDR3. The CDR3 loop is CASSYEGTGVSYEQYF. The CDR3 nucleotides read TGTGCCAGCAGTTACGAGGGGACAGGGGTTTCCTACGAGCAGTACTTC.

This clone turned up a few times. The chain carries TRBV28 and TRBJ2-3, with D perhaps matching TRBD1 or TRBD2 (5 bases each). The CDR3 is 15 amino acids. Germline values: CDR1 MDHEN, CDR2 SYDVKM. V was pared by 2 bases and J by 2 bases, with 11 bases between. The CDR3 reads CASSLLQGDTDTQYF. The CDR3 bases are TGTGCCAGCAGTTTACTCCAGGGAGACACAGATACGCAGTATTTT.

This chain joins TRBV29-1 and TRBJ1-2, with TRBD1 matching over 7 bases. This CDR3 comprises 13 residues. J lost 7 bases, V lost 6 bases, and 11 bases had no gene match. Germline CDR1 SQVTM, CDR2 ANQGSEA. The CDR3 nucleotides read TGCAGCGTGGCAGGGGGGCTGGTCTTTGGCTACACCTTC. It codes for CSVAGGLVFGYTF.

The chain is built from TRBV7-6 and TRBJ2-7; TRBD1 matches at 11 bases. Germline V gene lookup returns CDR1 SGHVS and CDR2 FNYEAQ. There are 15 residues in the CDR3. Trimming cost V 5 bases and J 5 bases; bases outside gene matches: 8. CDR3 nucleotides: TGTGCCAGCAGCCCGTTCGGGACAGGGGGGGACGAGCAGTACTTC. This translates into CASSPFGTGGDEQYF.

A word on this clone: Other DNA sequences in the sample encode the same CDR3. This rearrangement joins TRBV27 to TRBJ1-1; D remains ambiguous. Germline CDR1 is MNHEY and CDR2 is SMNVEV (reference sequence). Trimming took off 5 bases at V and 1 base at J, with 11 bases between the two ends. This CDR3 is 14 amino acids long. For the CDR3, the DNA is TGTGCCAGCAGTCCTGGAACAGCGAACACTGAAGCTTTCTTT. Translated: CASSPGTANTEAFF.

J is TRBJ1-5 and V is TRBV7-9, with TRBD1 as a possible D gene (5 bases). Germline values: CDR1 SEHNR, CDR2 FQNEAQ (reference sequence). The germline V and J ends were trimmed by 1 base and 7 bases, with 5 bases remaining between them. This CDR3 is built from 12 residues. The CDR3 loop is CASSLGGQPQHF. The DNA of the CDR3 is TGTGCCAGCAGCTTAGGGGGCCAGCCCCAGCATTTT.

In regard to this clone: An end of the junction does not agree with germline; a read error may underlie this. V and J are TRBV7-9 and TRBJ2-7; 9 bases are shared with TRBD1. The CDR3 runs to 11 residues. CDR1 and CDR2 (germline): SEHNR, FQNEAQ (reference sequence). In nucleotides, the CDR3 is TGTGCCAGCAGCTTAGGGGGACAGGGTCACTTC. As protein: CASSLGGQGHF. Using reference TRBV7-9 and TRBJ2-7 for the parts outside the CDR3, the full variable domain is DTGVSQNPRHKITKRGQNVTFRCDPISEHNRLYWYRQTLGQGPEFLTYFQNEAQLEKSRLLSDRFSAERPKGSFSTLEIQRTEQGDSAMYLCASSLGGQGHFGPGTRLTVT.

The chain combines TRBV29-1 with TRBJ2-7; D possibly corresponds to TRBD1 (6 bases). The CDR3 covers 16 residues. The V end lost 0 bases, the J end lost 6 bases, and 21 bases lay between the germline ends. Germline loops: CDR1 SQVTM, CDR2 ANQGSEA. The CDR3 protein is CSVEDPSDRPDSEQYF. CDR3 bases: TGCAGCGTTGAAGATCCCTCTGACAGGCCCGATAGCGAGCAGTACTTC.

The chain couples TRBV30 to TRBJ2-7, with a possible D match to TRBD2 (5 bases). Germline loops: CDR1 GTSNPN, CDR2 SVGIG (reference sequence). Trimming took off 2 bases at V and 3 bases at J, with 8 bases between the two ends. The CDR3 covers 12 residues. CDR3 loop: CAWSREYYEQYF. The CDR3 DNA reads as TGTGCCTGGAGTCGGGAATACTACGAGCAGTACTTC.